Included here is one TCR beta chain sequence, with context. Ten or more counts support this clonotype. Its antigen is currently not known. It has no much larger one-base neighbor in the sample; base qualities were not kept. V is clipped by 1 base and J by 0 bases, and the sequence between their germline boundaries is 11 bases long. From the cysteine up to the phenylalanine, the CDR3 has a length of 16 residues. The retained sequence is limited to the CDR3, 48 bases, with the frame set at the first base. Sequences SGHRS (CDR1) and YFSETQ (CDR2) are obtained from the germline V gene. This sample is drawn from a study of T cells in Graves' hyperthyroidism and ophthalmopathy (dated by TCRdb to between 2018 and 2021). About the investigation overall: Peripheral blood was sampled at the time of initial diagnosis, prior to any treatment. The approximately 98 discovery patients were randomly divided into training and test sets at a 7:3 ratio. Prospective prediction of ophthalmopathy was tested in an independent validation cohort of 18 to 20 hyperthyroidism patients and around 16 patients who later progressed to ophthalmopathy. A discovery cohort of about 96 patients, approximately 45 with Graves' ophthalmopathy and about 58 with stable Graves' hyperthyroidism, was used to find distinguishing TCR V-J signatures. Once sampling was done, hyperthyroidism patients were given methimazole at a starting dose of 30 mg daily, whereas ophthalmopathy patients were given high-dose intravenous methylprednisolone. TCR Vbeta CDR3 sequencing of approximately 140 peripheral blood samples (over 40 ophthalmopathy, 75 to 80 hyperthyroidism and some 17 progressor patients) is reported in the paper. In addition, the study compared T-cell repertoires in thyroid tissue and in blood from over 5 Graves' hyperthyroidism patients. Broader findings and caveats from the paper: No statistical method was used to fix the sample size in advance, and group allocation was not hidden from the investigators. In cross-validation, a model built on a 13 V-J signature told ophthalmopathy apart from stable hyperthyroidism with approximately 91% sensitivity and roughly 81% specificity, and in testing the same model reached 80%/75%. Blood samples also contained most of the expanded thyroid clonotypes (frequency above 0.001), which suggests that blood repertoires may reflect thyroid immune responses. In validation, progression to ophthalmopathy was predicted by the model with 70.59% sensitivity and just over 72% specificity, a median of about 6.8 months before onset.

TCR beta CDR3 regions were amplified from RNA transcripts. For the first round of RT-PCR on the TCR CDR3, the HTBI primer set was used together with the Qiagen OneStep RT-PCR kit. Libraries were constructed in a second round of multiplex PCR, after which size selection and purification were carried out. The libraries were sequenced on an Illumina HiSeq2000 using paired-end 100 bp reads. On the study's bioinformatics: Raw data were processed with SOAPnuke, discarding reads with adapters, uncalled bases, mean Phred below 15, or no exact constant-primer or identifier match. COPE v1.2.5 was used to merge high-quality paired reads, and clonotypes were defined as unique nucleotide sequences. Clonotypes were aligned to IMGT TRBV, TRBD and TRBJ reference segments using MiTCR v1.1. Analysis was restricted to V-J combinations with a frequency above 0.0001, which covered about 99% of repertoires. A TCS score was defined as the ratio of F50 (clonal expansion) to E x V (chaos), with BLOSUM62-based TCRdist applied between CDR3 peptides within each V-J. Welch's t-statistics and random forest reduced fewer than 600 V-J features to 13, which were used in a naive Bayes classifier (R e1071). TCRdb took the public reads, trimmed them with fastp at Q25, ran MiXCR for clone calling and kept in-frame beta chains. Every distinct CDR3 protein forms one entry, paired with its most common genes and DNA. The V and J calls and clone size come from TCRdb's table, not from the authors' own analysis. For this sample the table gives 650,000 to 700,000 distinct CDR3 sequences, of which around 15% were detected only once. 15% to 17% of the sample rests with the top ten.

A patient counted as having stable Graves' hyperthyroidism if no progression to ophthalmopathy occurred over 18 months of follow-up. Hyperthyroidism patients were newly diagnosed, had a disease duration of under 2 months, and were aged 18 to 65 years. Any patient with an uncontrolled infection, another autoimmune disease, pregnancy or lactation was excluded. Clinical symptoms, serum thyroxine and TRAb, thyroid ultrasound, and orbital computed tomography formed the basis for the diagnoses. PBMCs were isolated from about 9.1 ml of fresh peripheral blood by Ficoll-Paque density gradient centrifugation. Total RNA was extracted using Trizol reagent, and RNA quality was assessed on an Agilent 2100 Bioanalyzer.

The sequence links TRBV5-1 to TRBJ2-1, with the D gene not clear enough to name. What was sequenced was blood. This clonotype was obtained from a man aged 45 to 65 with Graves' hyperthyroidism. The nucleotide sequence is given as TGCGCCAGCAGCTTGAGTGGTAGTTACTCCTACAATGAGCAGTTCTTC. Translation gives CASSLSGSYSYNEQFF.